This T cell receptor (beta chain) was obtained from a study of T cell responses to AZD1222 COVID-19 vaccine. Study-wide results and limits: Vaccination with two AZD1222 doses was followed by a rise in Spike-specific TCR breadth and depth.

Remarks on this clone: Its target is not known.

Trimming cost V 0 bases and J 4 bases, with 12 bases left between them. The CDR3 covers 15 residues. Germline V CDR1 and CDR2: SEHNR, FQNEAQ (reference sequence). Generated by immunoSEQ multiplex PCR, the TCRdb table keeps only in-frame clones and is missing some. The sample holds 100,000 to 150,000 clones, approximately 82% seen once. V and J are TRBV7-9 and TRBJ1-2; D perhaps matches TRBD1 (5 bases). The sequence came from an adult who received the AZD1222 COVID-19 vaccine. Here the sequenced sample was peripheral blood, taken 28 days after the second AZD1222 dose. The CDR3 bases are TGTGCCAGCAGCTTAGCTGAGGTGACAGTCTATGGCTACACCTTC. It yields the protein CASSLAEVTVYGYTF.